The sequence of this T cell receptor beta chain was determined in a study of blood T cells in healthy people across ages (dated by TCRdb to about 2015). About the study as a whole: In model experiments, roughly one uniquely barcoded TCR beta cDNA molecule per two T cells was captured by template switching. Using deep sequencing normalized with unique cDNA molecular identifiers, the study measured how TCR beta repertoire diversity changes with age. The donors were divided into four age groups: young (average approximately 16 years), middle-aged (under 40), aged (about 60) and long-lived (around 80). To avoid experimental bias, donors of different ages were randomly spread across the sequencing lanes. For two donors (one aged 18 to 30 and one aged 80 or older), the study analyzed two additional independent replicas of 1 million unique cDNA reads from the same blood draw.

Details on this clonotype: Its cognate antigen has yet to be identified. One end of the junction is discordant with germline, which a read error may explain.

The library was obtained by 5' RACE. Instrument on record: Illumina HiSeq 2500. A second PCR of roughly 6 to 12 cycles was performed with a sample-barcoded 5' primer and a J-beta primer mix. Each TCR beta cDNA molecule received a unique molecular identifier from a template-switch 5' adaptor carrying 12 random nucleotides. Each sample yielded at least 2.5 million CDR3-containing paired-end reads. First-strand cDNA was synthesized from all RNA with the Mint cDNA synthesis kit, primed by a TRBC-specific oligonucleotide. All cDNA was treated with uracil-DNA glycosylase and then went through a first 18-cycle PCR with the universal primers M1SS and BC2_uni_R. As for how the authors treated the data: For normalization, 1 million high-quality reads, each with a distinct molecular identifier, were randomly selected from each sample. Instead of being binned into consensus sequences, reads that shared molecular identifiers were thrown out. MiTCR, with a Q25 quality threshold and the strictest error-elimination algorithm, was used for CDR3 identification, clonotype clustering and error correction. A nonparametric unseen species model using Euler transformation provided a lower-bound estimate of total TCR beta diversity. Through fastp at Q25 and MiXCR, TCRdb rebuilt clones from the public reads, retaining in-frame beta chains. Here each entry gathers all rows of one CDR3 protein and keeps the most common genes and DNA. TCRdb, rather than the study authors, made the V and J calls. The sample data list 800,000 to 1,000,000 distinct CDR3 sequences, and roughly 52% of these were observed just once. The top ten clones comprise about an eighth of the sample.

The CDR3 runs 13 residues from the cysteine to the phenylalanine. Only CDR3 DNA remains: 39 bases, in frame from the first base. CDR1 and CDR2, looked up from the germline V gene, are SQVTM and ANQGSEA. The investigation overall reported the following: Compared with the aged group, the long-lived group had more naive CD4+ T cells, fewer expanded clones and increased TCR diversity, suggesting age selection. Estimates of total diversity based on one million sequenced T cells were regarded as lower bounds and as underestimates. The percentage of naive T cells measured by flow cytometry correlated strongly with observed TCR beta diversity. Because the CMV infection status of the donors was unknown, age-related changes in expanded clonotypes may potentially have been confounded. Because profiling used bulk unsorted PBMCs, naive and antigen-experienced compartments could not be compared conclusively. As age increased, observed TCR beta diversity per million T cells dropped in a roughly linear way, and a significant reduction was already evident by age 40.

The roughly 39 donors, aged about 6 to 95 years, were systemically healthy Caucasian individuals from Russia. Around 10 milliliters of peripheral blood were drawn from each donor into EDTA-treated Vacutainer tubes. PBMCs were isolated by Ficoll-Paque density-gradient centrifugation, with at least 6 million obtained per sample. Total RNA was extracted from PBMCs with Trizol reagent, with at least 5 micrograms obtained per sample. For every donor, an aliquot of PBMCs went through flow cytometry to measure the percentages of naive CD45RAhigh/CD27high T cells. Recombination linked TRBV29-1 to TRBJ2-7; 7 bases in the junction line up with TRBD1. This clonotype originated in a man under 40 in good health. Sequenced sample: blood. The CDR3 here reads CGVERTGSYEQYF. In nucleotides, the sequence is TGCGGCGTTGAGAGGACAGGCTCCTACGAGCAGTACTTC.